The 21 T cell receptor beta chains listed next were all sequenced from one sample in a study of blood T cell repertoires in COVID-19. Sequenced by immunoSEQ multiplex PCR; TCRdb stores in-frame clones only, minus some. The table records 60,000 to 90,000 clones, about 79% of them present only once. The sequenced material came from peripheral blood. The receptors stem from a woman aged 50 to 65 with acute or convalescent COVID-19.

The chain uses TRBV7-2 and TRBJ2-7; unclear D gene. V lost 2 bases and J 1 base, leaving 6 bases between the germline ends. The CDR3 spans 13 residues. The germline gives CDR1 SGHTA, CDR2 FQGNSA. CDR3 nucleotide sequence: TGTGCCAGCAGCTTACAGTCTTCCTACGAGCAGTACTTC. Translation: CASSLQSSYEQYF. Full variable domain (remainder filled in from reference TRBV7-2 and TRBJ2-7): GAGVSQSPSNKVTEKGKDVELRCDPISGHTALYWYRQSLGQGLEFLIYFQGNSAPDKSGLPSDRFSAERTGGSVSTLTIQRTQQEDSAVYLCASSLQSSYEQYFGPGTRLTVT.

The CDR3 sequence: CASRSSGGSSYEQYF. As DNA, the CDR3 is TGTGCCAGTAGGAGTTCGGGCGGGAGCTCCTACGAGCAGTACTTC. The rearrangement links TRBV19 to TRBJ2-7; 7 bases agree with TRBD2. V trimming: 6 bases; J trimming: 0 bases; junction bases outside the gene matches: 8. The germline gives CDR1 LNHDA, CDR2 SQIVND (reference sequence). The CDR3 is 15 amino acids.

The chain recombines TRBV10-3 with TRBJ1-6; 10 nucleotides match TRBD1. J gave up 6 bases and V 2 bases, and 4 bases lay outside the gene matches. The germline CDR1 and CDR2 sequences are ENHRY and SYGVKD. The CDR3 runs 16 residues. The CDR3 is CAISERRTGGNSPLHF. The CDR3, as DNA: TGTGCCATCAGTGAGCGGAGGACAGGGGGTAATTCACCCCTCCACTTT.

The rearrangement joins TRBV19 to TRBJ1-5; D call uncertain. The germline V and J ends were trimmed by 4 bases and 7 bases, with 20 bases remaining between them. This CDR3 region has 16 residues. Germline V gene lookup returns CDR1 LNHDA and CDR2 SQIVND (reference sequence). CDR3 coding DNA: TGTGCCAGTAGTAGTATCAGGCTCCTGAAGATCCAGCCCCAGCATTTT. This sequence encodes CASSSIRLLKIQPQHF.

J is TRBJ2-3 and V is TRBV29-1, with TRBD2 matching 12 bases. This CDR3 comprises 13 residues. Germline CDR1 reads SQVTM; CDR2 reads ANQGSEA. V shed 7 bases, J shed 4 bases, and the junction held 3 bases outside the gene matches. The CDR3 DNA reads TGCAGCGCTCGACTAGCGGGGGCAGATACGCAGTATTTT. Translating gives CSARLAGADTQYF.

The V and J genes are TRBV7-2 and TRBJ2-7; 12 positions match TRBD1. The CDR3 has 15 amino acids. Germline V CDR1 and CDR2: SGHTA, FQGNSA. V lost 5 bases and J lost 4; bases outside the gene matches: 6. The CDR3 DNA sequence: TGTGCCAGCAGCCAGGGACAGGGGGCGAATTACGAGCAGTACTTC. This codes for CASSQGQGANYEQYF.

The CDR3 loop reads CASSQPDSVTLHF. CDR3 nucleotide sequence: TGCGCCAGCAGCCAACCCGACTCTGTAACCCTCCACTTT. The rearrangement links TRBV5-1 to TRBJ1-6; D gene uncertain. This CDR3 region has 13 residues. Trimming removed 4 bases from V and 14 bases from J, with 16 bases in between. Germline lookup yields CDR1 SGHRS and CDR2 YFSETQ.

The chain carries TRBV2 and TRBJ2-3, with 9 nucleotides matching TRBD1. With V trimmed by 7 bases and J by 3 bases, 8 bases remained unmatched. CDR1 and CDR2 (germline): SNHLY, FYNNEI. There are 15 residues in the CDR3. CDR3 sequence (DNA): TGTGCCAGCACCCCGGGACAGGGTCAAACAGATACGCAGTATTTT. Amino acids: CASTPGQGQTDTQYF.

J is TRBJ1-2 and V is TRBV7-2; TRBD1 might be the D (6 bases). CDR1 and CDR2 (germline): SGHTA, FQGNSA. The CDR3 has 14 amino acids. The V and J ends lost 5 bases and 2 bases respectively, with 12 bases between them. The CDR3 reads CASSHSGQNYGYTF. CDR3 nucleotides: TGTGCCAGCAGCCACTCTGGACAGAACTATGGCTACACCTTC. The whole variable domain, filled in from reference TRBV7-2 and TRBJ1-2, reads GAGVSQSPSNKVTEKGKDVELRCDPISGHTALYWYRQSLGQGLEFLIYFQGNSAPDKSGLPSDRFSAERTGGSVSTLTIQRTQQEDSAVYLCASSHSGQNYGYTFGSGTRLTVV.

The chain recombines TRBV11-1 with TRBJ2-1, with 10 bases fitting TRBD2. Germline trimming cut 5 bases from V and 6 bases from J; bases unmatched to any gene: 4. This CDR3 is built from 14 residues. From germline, CDR1 is SGHAT and CDR2 FQDESV (reference sequence). The CDR3 spells CASSTIAGGNEQFF. The CDR3 DNA follows: TGTGCCAGCAGCACGATAGCGGGGGGCAATGAGCAGTTCTTC.

This clone has only a few counts. The rearrangement joins TRBV7-9 to TRBJ1-2, with D hard to call. CDR3 length: 11 amino acids. V gave up 5 bases and J gave up 7 bases, with 8 bases separating them. Germline V gene data show CDR1 as SEHNR and CDR2 as FQNEAQ (reference sequence). This CDR3 reads CASSREGGYTF. The CDR3 region has the DNA TGTGCCAGCAGCCGGGAGGGTGGCTACACCTTC.

The genes are TRBV6-5 and TRBJ1-1, with D possibly TRBD1 on 5 matching bases. The CDR3 spans 13 residues. Trimming removed 8 bases at V and 5 bases at J, with 15 bases between. Germline V CDR1 and CDR2: MNHEY, SVGAGI. CDR3 coding DNA: TGTGCCAGCCCCGCCCAGGGAGGGACTGAAGCTTTCTTT. This encodes CASPAQGGTEAFF.

V is TRBV28 and J is TRBJ2-3; D might be TRBD1 (5 bases). The CDR3 runs to 14 residues. V was pared by 1 base and J by 9 bases, with 14 bases between. Germline V gene data show CDR1 as MDHEN and CDR2 as SYDVKM. As DNA, the CDR3 is TGTGCCAGCAGTTTATATACAGGTTATGGAACGCAGTATTTT. Its translation: CASSLYTGYGTQYF.

There are a few counts of this clone. The V and J genes are TRBV5-1 and TRBJ2-2; 7 bases are a match to TRBD2. In germline, CDR1 is SGHRS, CDR2 YFSETQ. V was clipped by 6 bases and J by 2 bases; unmatched bases: 10. The CDR3 covers 16 residues. CDR3 in amino acids: CASKLETSSNTGELFF. The CDR3 DNA reads TGCGCCAGCAAATTAGAGACTAGCTCCAACACCGGGGAGCTGTTTTTT.

This chain uses TRBV4-3 with TRBJ1-5; possible D gene TRBD1, 5 bases. Germline V gene lookup returns CDR1 LGHNA and CDR2 YSLEER. The CDR3 extends over 13 amino acids. V was shortened by 0 bases and J by 9 bases, with 9 bases between the two germline ends. This CDR3 is CASSQEGGGPQHF. DNA for the CDR3: TGCGCCAGCAGCCAAGAGGGGGGAGGGCCCCAGCATTTT.

The genes are TRBV19 and TRBJ1-2, with D possibly being TRBD1 (6 bases). The ends were cut back, 7 bases at V and 0 bases at J, with 15 bases in the middle. The CDR3 totals 15 residues. CDR1 and CDR2 from the germline V gene are LNHDA and SQIVND (reference sequence). The CDR3 spells CASKKGQIPNYGYTF. For the CDR3, the DNA is TGTGCCAGTAAAAAAGGACAGATTCCTAACTATGGCTACACCTTC.

This clone came up once. The genes are TRBV27 and TRBJ1-4; 10 bases align to TRBD1. The CDR3 consists of 14 residues. The junction had 3 bases not matched to a gene; V was cut back by 3 bases and J by 8 bases. Germline V gives CDR1 MNHEY, CDR2 SMNVEV (reference sequence). CDR3 residues: CASSLGQGTEKLFF. In nucleotides, the CDR3 is TGTGCCAGCAGTTTGGGACAGGGGACCGAAAAACTGTTTTTT.

The chain couples TRBV9 to TRBJ1-4; D uncertain. The germline V gene encodes CDR1 SGDLS and CDR2 YYNGEE. The V and J ends lost 0 bases and 5 bases respectively, with 11 bases between them. CDR3 length equals 15 residues. This CDR3 reads CASSVGGVVNEKLFF. CDR3 DNA: TGTGCCAGCAGCGTAGGCGGTGTTGTGAATGAAAAACTGTTTTTT.

This clone was seen a handful of times. The chain joins TRBV29-1 to TRBJ2-2; D is perhaps TRBD2 (5 bases). V lost 7 bases to trimming and J lost 3 bases, with 15 bases between them. Germline V gene data show CDR1 as SQVTM and CDR2 as ANQGSEA. The CDR3 runs 14 residues. In DNA, the CDR3 is TGCAGCGGCAGGCGAGGGTTGGACACCGGGGAGCTGTTTTTT. Translation gives CSGRRGLDTGELFF.

This clone has just a few counts. The V call is TRBV5-6, the J call TRBJ1-2; TRBD1 agrees at 8 bases. This CDR3 comprises 11 residues. Germline V CDR1 and CDR2: SGHDT, YYEEEE. V lost 7 bases, J lost 5 bases, and 1 base stayed unmatched. CDR3 residues: CASGTGYGYTF. The CDR3 DNA reads as TGTGCCAGCGGGACAGGTTATGGCTACACCTTC.

This clone was seen a handful of times. V and J are TRBV6-5 and TRBJ1-5; no firm D call. The V and J ends lost 8 bases and 4 bases respectively, with 12 bases between them. The germline V gene has CDR1 MNHEY and CDR2 SVGAGI. CDR3 length: 13 amino acids. Here the CDR3 DNA reads TGTGCCAGCCAGAGGAGAGCAAATCAGCCCCAGCATTTT. Protein product: CASQRRANQPQHF.